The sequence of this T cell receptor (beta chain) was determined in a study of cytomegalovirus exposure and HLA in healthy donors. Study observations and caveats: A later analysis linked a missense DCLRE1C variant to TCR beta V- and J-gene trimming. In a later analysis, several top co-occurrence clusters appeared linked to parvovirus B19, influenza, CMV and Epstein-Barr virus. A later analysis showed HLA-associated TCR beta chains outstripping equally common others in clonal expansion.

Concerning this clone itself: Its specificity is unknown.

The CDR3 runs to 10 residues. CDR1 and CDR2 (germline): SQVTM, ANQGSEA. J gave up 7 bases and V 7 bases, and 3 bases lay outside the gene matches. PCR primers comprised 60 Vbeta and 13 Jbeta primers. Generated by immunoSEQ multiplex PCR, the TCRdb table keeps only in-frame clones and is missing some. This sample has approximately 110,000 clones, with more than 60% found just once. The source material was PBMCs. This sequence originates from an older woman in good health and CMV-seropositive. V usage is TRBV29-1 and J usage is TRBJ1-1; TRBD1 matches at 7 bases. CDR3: CSAGQVEAFF. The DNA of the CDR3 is TGCAGCGCCGGACAGGTTGAAGCTTTCTTT.